The clone carrying this TCR beta chain showed up many times. The data originate from a study of human T cells and chemical hapten exposure. Sample time point: pre-sensitization, week 0. Treatment of the sample: therapeutic diphenylcyclopropenone sensitization with weekly scalp DPC. Single cDNA molecules in the library carried unique molecular identifiers attached during preparation. TCRdb re-analysed the RACE reads in MiXCR, keeping a single row per CDR3 protein. The sample includes about 61,000 distinct CDR3 sequences, about 7% of them seen just once. The CDR3 spans 14 residues. Trimming removed 6 bases at V and 7 bases at J, with 16 bases between. Germline V gene data show CDR1 as LNHDA and CDR2 as SQIVND (reference sequence).

The input for sequencing was whole blood, taken in connection with sensitization to the hapten diphenylcyclopropenone (DPC). The genes are TRBV19 and TRBJ1-5; D gene unclear. This TCR derives from a woman in her 30s with alopecia areata. Some clones in this sample may be carry-over from other donors' samples. The CDR3 sequence is CASSQAPVGQPQHF. Written as DNA, the CDR3 is TGTGCCAGTAGCCAAGCCCCGGTGGGGCAGCCCCAGCATTTT.